One and the same sample provided the 24 T cell receptor beta chains below, sequenced in a study of CD4 T cells in relation to SARS-CoV-2 and coronaviruses. These receptors' antigens are unknown. Repertoires were generated with immunoSEQ multiplex PCR, while TCRdb's copy carries only in-frame clones and drops some. The sample yields about 38,000 clones, around 74% seen once. Sequenced input: memory CD4+ T cells from PBMCs, cultured in vitro. The source is an adult with COVID-19.

The rearrangement joins TRBV30 to TRBJ2-7, with TRBD2 as a possible D gene (5 bases). V was clipped by 7 bases and J by 7 bases, with 17 bases between them. The CDR3 has 12 amino acids. CDR1 is GTSNPN, CDR2 SVGIG, per germline (reference sequence). CDR3 in amino acids: CALERLRGEQYF. The CDR3 nucleotides read TGTGCCTTGGAAAGGCTTAGAGGGGAGCAGTACTTC.

In DNA, the CDR3 is TGTGCCAGCACCTCCCTGGGGATCCAAGAGACCCAGTACTTC. Translation gives CASTSLGIQETQYF. This rearrangement joins TRBV7-9 to TRBJ2-5; no firm D call. Germline V gene data show CDR1 as SEHNR and CDR2 as FQNEAQ (reference sequence). Trimming took off 7 bases at V and 1 base at J, with 13 bases between the two ends. This CDR3 contains 14 residues.

The chain combines TRBV28 with TRBJ2-1; 7 nucleotides align to TRBD1. J gave up 2 bases and V 4 bases, and 11 bases lay outside the gene matches. The V gene's germline CDR1 is MDHEN and CDR2 SYDVKM. This CDR3 spans 17 amino acids. CDR3 sequence reads: CASSSLLRDRAYNEQFF. CDR3 bases: TGTGCCAGCAGTTCCCTCCTCCGGGACAGAGCCTACAATGAGCAGTTCTTC.

DNA for the CDR3: TGTGCCAGTAGTATCGGGACAGGGGTAGACAATGAGCAGTTCTTC. Translation: CASSIGTGVDNEQFF. The rearrangement joins TRBV19 to TRBJ2-1, with TRBD1 matching over 10 bases. Trimming removed 3 bases from V and 5 bases from J; junction bases left unmatched: 4. In germline, CDR1 is LNHDA, CDR2 SQIVND (reference sequence). There are 15 residues in the CDR3.

On this clone itself: Other DNA sequences from this sample encode an identical CDR3 as well. The chain employs TRBV28 and TRBJ1-3, with a tentative D call TRBD1 (5 bases). V dropped 3 bases and J dropped 0 bases, with 9 bases sitting between them. Germline V gene lookup returns CDR1 MDHEN and CDR2 SYDVKM. There are 15 residues in the CDR3. As DNA, the CDR3 is TGTGCCAGCAGTTTCGGGGGGGGCTCTGGAAACACCATATATTTT. It codes for CASSFGGGSGNTIYF.

The chain joins TRBV6-2 or TRBV6-3 to TRBJ2-7; no reliable D call. This CDR3 region has 14 residues. V was cut by 6 bases and J by 1 base, with 13 bases left in between. Germline-derived CDR1 and CDR2 are MNHEY and SVGEGT. The CDR3 here is CASSTVDVSYEQYF. The DNA for the CDR3 is TGTGCCAGCAGCACTGTGGACGTATCCTACGAGCAGTACTTC.

This sequence joins TRBV3-1 (or the pseudogene TRBV3-2) and TRBJ2-7; perhaps TRBD2 as D (5 bases). V lost 5 bases to trimming and J lost 6 bases, with 11 bases between them. The V gene's germline CDR1 is LGHDT and CDR2 YNNKEL (reference sequence). This CDR3 has 12 amino acids. The CDR3 loop is CASSRNGIEQYF. The CDR3 DNA reads as TGTGCCAGCAGCAGAAACGGGATCGAGCAGTACTTC.

The table lists this clone with a few counts. The rearrangement uses TRBV27 and TRBJ1-3; the D gene is possibly TRBD1 (6 bases). V was cut by 5 bases and J by 5 bases, with 10 bases left in between. This CDR3 region has 13 residues. CDR1 and CDR2 from the germline V gene are MNHEY and SMNVEV (reference sequence). The CDR3 region has the DNA TGTGCCAGCAGTCAACAGGGACGAAACACCATATATTTT. This gives the protein CASSQQGRNTIYF.

The CDR3 DNA reads as TGTGCCAGCAGAGCTTCCTGGAACTCCTACGAGCAGTACTTC. Its protein is CASRASWNSYEQYF. This chain connects TRBV28 to TRBJ2-7; D is undetermined. The length of the CDR3 is 14 residues. The V gene lost 6 bases and the J gene lost 0 bases, with 12 bases spanning the gap. Germline loops: CDR1 MDHEN, CDR2 SYDVKM. The full variable domain, with the rest looked up from reference TRBV28 and TRBJ2-7, is DVKVTQSSRYLVKRTGEKVFLECVQDMDHENMFWYRQDPGLGLRLIYFSYDVKMKEKGDIPEGYSVSREKKERFSLILESASTNQTSMYLCASRASWNSYEQYFGPGTRLTVT.

This chain connects TRBV28 to TRBJ1-2; 8 bases are shared with TRBD1. Unmatched junction bases numbered 4, after V lost 1 base and J lost 9 bases. CDR3 length: 13 amino acids. Germline CDR1 reads MDHEN; CDR2 reads SYDVKM. The CDR3 is CASSLSGGRSYTF. The CDR3 DNA reads as TGTGCCAGCAGTTTATCAGGGGGCAGGAGCTACACCTTC.

The chain joins TRBV5-1 to TRBJ2-2, with 12 bases that match TRBD2. Trimming cost V 2 bases and J 3 bases; bases outside gene matches: 2. Germline V gene lookup returns CDR1 SGHRS and CDR2 YFSETQ. The CDR3 extends over 16 amino acids. The CDR3 region has the DNA TGCGCCAGCAGCTTATCTAGCGGGAGGGACACCGGGGAGCTGTTTTTT. Its protein is CASSLSSGRDTGELFF.

The chain links TRBV2 to TRBJ2-5, with D tentatively TRBD2 (6 bases). V gave up 5 bases and J gave up 5 bases, with 12 bases separating them. The CDR3 sequence is 13 residues long. Germline CDR1 is SNHLY and CDR2 is FYNNEI. CDR3 nucleotide sequence: TGTGCCAGCAGTACAGGCGGAGGGGAGACCCAGTACTTC. It specifies CASSTGGGETQYF.

This chain connects TRBV3-1 (or the pseudogene TRBV3-2) to TRBJ2-6, with D possibly called TRBD1 or TRBD2 (5 bases each). V was cut by 3 bases and J by 2 bases, with 17 bases left in between. This CDR3 comprises 18 residues. Germline V CDR1 and CDR2: LGHDT, YNNKEL (reference sequence). CDR3 protein: CASSQLDLGVPGANVLTF. In DNA, the CDR3 is TGTGCCAGCAGCCAGTTGGACTTAGGGGTCCCTGGGGCCAACGTCCTGACTTTC.

The chain has TRBV6-4 and TRBJ2-3; D not resolved. CDR1 is MRHNA and CDR2 is SNTAGT in the germline V gene. Trimming stripped 2 bases from V and 2 bases from J, with 8 bases between. The CDR3 runs to 14 residues. Written as DNA, the CDR3 is TGTGCCAGCAGTGACCGGGCGGACACAGATACGCAGTATTTT. Amino acids: CASSDRADTDTQYF.

The CDR3 DNA reads TGTGCCAGTAGCGGCCAGGGGCTCCAAGAGACCCAGTACTTC. The encoded protein is CASSGQGLQETQYF. This chain links TRBV19 with TRBJ2-5, with D tentatively TRBD1 (6 bases). Germline CDR1 reads LNHDA; CDR2 reads SQIVND (reference sequence). This CDR3 spans 14 amino acids. V lost 6 bases and J 1 base, leaving 12 bases between the germline ends.

This rearrangement joins TRBV5-5 to TRBJ1-5, with no clear D. CDR3 size: 17 residues. V was shortened by 4 bases and J by 0 bases, with 17 bases between the two germline ends. Germline CDR1 is SGHKS and CDR2 is YYEKEE (reference sequence). The CDR3 here is CASSKGRRVYSNQPQHF. CDR3 nucleotides: TGTGCCAGCAGCAAAGGCCGAAGAGTTTATAGCAATCAGCCCCAGCATTTT.

The chain carries TRBV7-9 and TRBJ1-2; 10 nucleotides agree with TRBD1. Losses at the gene ends were 4 bases for V and 2 bases for J; bases not matched to a gene: 4. The CDR3 is 15 amino acids. Looked up from germline, CDR1 is SEHNR and CDR2 is FQNEAQ (reference sequence). CDR3 residues: CASSYGTGVNYGYTF. DNA for the CDR3: TGTGCCAGCAGCTACGGGACAGGGGTGAACTATGGCTACACCTTC.

Only one count was recorded for this clone. The chain recombines TRBV6-2 or TRBV6-3 with TRBJ1-2; D is perhaps TRBD1 (6 bases). V lost 6 bases and J lost 7, with 12 bases in between. Germline values: CDR1 MNHEY, CDR2 SVGEGT. The CDR3 contains 12 residues. CDR3 DNA sequence: TGTGCCAGCAGCAACGACAGGCTTGGCTACACCTTC. Encoded protein: CASSNDRLGYTF.

The rearrangement uses TRBV27 and TRBJ2-3, with 8 nucleotides matching TRBD2. CDR1 and CDR2 (germline): MNHEY, SMNVEV (reference sequence). Unmatched junction bases numbered 9, after V lost 4 bases and J lost 3 bases. This CDR3 contains 16 residues. The DNA for the CDR3 is TGTGCCAGCAGTTATTGGGTGGCGGGAGGAACAGATACGCAGTATTTT. Translation gives CASSYWVAGGTDTQYF.

The chain has TRBV4-2 and TRBJ2-4, with D possibly TRBD1 on 5 matching bases. V was clipped by 0 bases and J by 6 bases, with 12 bases between them. CDR1 and CDR2 from the germline V gene are LGHNA and YNFKEQ. The CDR3 is 15 amino acids. CDR3 amino acids: CASSQEEGVVNIQYF. The CDR3 bases are TGTGCCAGCAGCCAAGAAGAAGGGGTCGTAAACATTCAGTACTTC.

This chain joins TRBV9 and TRBJ2-3; 9 bases are shared with TRBD1. Germline CDR1 SGDLS, CDR2 YYNGEE. The CDR3 spans 17 residues. J gave up 4 bases and V 5 bases, and 14 bases lay outside the gene matches. The CDR3 nucleotides read TGTGCCAGCAGTACTGGGTACAGGGGGCGCAGTGCAGATACGCAGTATTTT. Amino acids: CASSTGYRGRSADTQYF.

This sequence joins TRBV12-3 or TRBV12-4 and TRBJ2-5, with D perhaps assigned TRBD1 or TRBD2 (6 bases each). The CDR3 runs to 13 residues. Trimming left V 3 bases short and J 6 bases short, with 11 bases between. The CDR3 is CASSFGGTKTQYF. CDR3 coding DNA: TGTGCCAGCAGTTTCGGAGGGACAAAGACCCAGTACTTC.

V and J are TRBV6-5 and TRBJ2-7; tentative D call: TRBD2 (6 bases). Germline loops: CDR1 MNHEY, CDR2 SVGAGI. The CDR3 is made up of 15 amino acids. With 5 bases removed from V and 3 bases from J, the gap between germline ends came to 17 bases. The DNA of the CDR3 is TGTGCCAGCAGTCCTGGGGGGAGTTTATTCTACGAGCAGTACTTC. Residues: CASSPGGSLFYEQYF.

V usage is TRBV4-1 and J usage is TRBJ1-1; 9 nucleotides match TRBD1. The CDR3 is 14 residues long. V lost 4 bases and J lost 7; bases outside the gene matches: 7. Looked up from germline, CDR1 is MGHRA and CDR2 is YSYEKL. The CDR3 nucleotides are TGCGCCAGCAGCCGATCGACAGGGGGGGGTGAAGCTTTCTTT. Encoded protein: CASSRSTGGGEAFF.